A single sample gave rise to the 7 T cell receptor beta chains below, sequenced in a study of response to subunit inactivated influenza vaccine. TCRdb fed the RT-PCR reads into MiXCR, producing one record per CDR3 protein. In the table there are about 520,000 distinct CDR3 sequences, approximately 6.9% of which are singletons. The specimen was PBMCs from blood, collected 23 to 25 months after vaccination. These receptors were obtained from a man aged 50-75 years who received an inactivated influenza vaccine.

The table lists this clonotype with a few counts. The chain combines TRBV27 with TRBJ2-1, with 10 bases identical to TRBD2. Germline values: CDR1 MNHEY, CDR2 SMNVEV (reference sequence). Losses at the gene ends were 6 bases for V and 8 bases for J; bases not matched to a gene: 10. This CDR3 is built from 15 residues. DNA of the CDR3: TGTGCCAGCAGGAGCGGGGGGGCCCAGTCGTATGAGCAGTTCTTC. Translating gives CASRSGGAQSYEQFF.

This rearrangement joins TRBV20-1 to TRBJ2-4; no clear D gene. Trimming took off 5 bases at V and 0 bases at J, with 14 bases between the two ends. Germline V gives CDR1 DFQATT, CDR2 SNEGSKA (reference sequence). The length of the CDR3 is 15 residues. For the CDR3, the DNA is TGCAGTGCTTCGACACCTTCTCTAGCCAAAAACATTCAGTACTTC. Its protein is CSASTPSLAKNIQYF.

This clonotype was seen repeatedly, ten times or more. The CDR3 spells CASSLAGTGGYEQYF. The DNA of the CDR3 is TGTGCCAGCAGCTTAGCGGGGACAGGGGGCTACGAGCAGTACTTC. V usage is TRBV7-9 and J usage is TRBJ2-7, with 11 bases matching TRBD1. The length of the CDR3 is 15 residues. The germline V gene encodes CDR1 SEHNR and CDR2 FQNEAQ (reference sequence). The V gene end was trimmed by 0 bases and the J gene end by 3 bases; junction bases not matched to a gene: 1.

This clonotype showed up just a few times. The chain links TRBV2 to TRBJ1-5; TRBD1 might be the D (5 bases). The CDR3 loop spans 15 amino acids. The V gene lost 6 bases and the J gene lost 3 bases, with 15 bases spanning the gap. Germline lookup yields CDR1 SNHLY and CDR2 FYNNEI. CDR3 in amino acids: CASRKDGGNNQPQHF. CDR3 bases: TGTGCCAGCAGGAAGGATGGGGGAAACAATCAGCCCCAGCATTTT.

This clonotype was seen repeatedly, ten times or more. The chain couples TRBV6-5 to TRBJ1-6, with D unresolved. Germline V gene sequence: CDR1 MNHEY, CDR2 SVGAGI. Trimming removed 2 bases at V and 0 bases at J, with 11 bases between. This CDR3 is 17 amino acids long. In nucleotides, the CDR3 is TGTGCCAGCAGTTACACGCAGCTAAGCTCCTATAATTCACCCCTCCACTTT. This translates into CASSYTQLSSYNSPLHF.

As regards this clonotype: One end of the junction varies from germline; a read error may be responsible. The chain employs TRBV5-4 and TRBJ2-7, with D unclear. Germline CDR1 and CDR2: SGHNT and YYREEE (reference sequence). The CDR3 totals 14 residues. The CDR3 coding sequence is TGTGCCTGCAGCTTGGACCCGGCAGCGTACGAGCAGTACTTC. Translated: CACSLDPAAYEQYF.

This clonotype was seen a handful of times. The V call is TRBV9, the J call TRBJ1-1; no clear D gene. Trimming pared 6 bases from V and 1 base from J, leaving 10 bases between. The CDR3 has 13 residues. CDR1 and CDR2 (germline): SGDLS, YYNGEE. The CDR3 is CASTFGENTEAFF. CDR3 nucleotide sequence: TGTGCCAGCACCTTTGGAGAGAACACTGAAGCTTTCTTT.